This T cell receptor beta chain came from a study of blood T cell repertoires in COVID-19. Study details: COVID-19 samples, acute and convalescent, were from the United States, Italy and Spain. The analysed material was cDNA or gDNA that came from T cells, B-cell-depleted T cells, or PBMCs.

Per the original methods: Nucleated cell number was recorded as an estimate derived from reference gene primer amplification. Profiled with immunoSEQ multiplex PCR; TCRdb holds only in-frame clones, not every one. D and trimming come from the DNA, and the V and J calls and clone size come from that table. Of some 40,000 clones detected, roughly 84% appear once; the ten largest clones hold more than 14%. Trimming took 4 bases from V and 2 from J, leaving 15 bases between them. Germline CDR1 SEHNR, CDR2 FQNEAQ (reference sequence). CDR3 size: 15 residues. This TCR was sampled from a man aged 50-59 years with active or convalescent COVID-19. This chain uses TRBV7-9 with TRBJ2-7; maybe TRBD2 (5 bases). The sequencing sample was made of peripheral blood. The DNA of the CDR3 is TGTGCCAGCAGCTCTGATACGGGATACCCCTACGAGCAGTACTTC. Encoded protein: CASSSDTGYPYEQYF.